Shown below are 17 T cell receptor beta chains from a single sample sequenced in a study of early T cells in non-severe SARS-CoV-2 infection. TCRdb re-called the 5' RACE reads with MiXCR, one entry per CDR3 protein. Of tens of thousands of distinct CDR3 sequences in the sample, approximately 4.8% were seen once. Sample: whole blood. The source of these receptors is an adult who was a healthcare worker with PCR-confirmed SARS-CoV-2 infection or an uninfected control (not recorded which).

The chain uses TRBV4-1 and TRBJ1-4, with a tentative D call TRBD1 (5 bases). Between the trimmed V and J ends, which lost 0 bases and 8 bases, there was a span of 13 bases. CDR3 length equals 15 residues. Germline V gene sequence: CDR1 MGHRA, CDR2 YSYEKL. The CDR3 sequence is CASSQDGAGGEKLFF. Here the CDR3 DNA reads TGCGCCAGCAGCCAAGATGGGGCAGGTGGGGAAAAACTGTTTTTT.

This clonotype was seen at least ten times. This chain links TRBV11-1 with TRBJ2-3; TRBD1 aligns across 8 bases. CDR1 SGHAT and CDR2 FQDESV come from the germline V gene (reference sequence). The CDR3 has 17 residues. V dropped 4 bases and J dropped 2; count of bases not matched to a gene: 11. The CDR3 reads CASSSLFRGQDTDTQYF. The CDR3 nucleotides are TGTGCCAGCAGCTCTCTGTTCAGGGGACAGGACACAGATACGCAGTATTTT.

This clonotype was detected ten times or more. The J gene is TRBJ2-7, the V gene TRBV11-2, with D unresolved. V shed 5 bases and J shed 4 bases, with 6 bases lying between them. CDR1 and CDR2 from the germline V gene are SGHAT and FQNNGV. CDR3 length: 11 amino acids. The CDR3 region is CASSRAYEQYF. The CDR3 DNA reads as TGTGCCAGCAGCCGTGCTTACGAGCAGTACTTC.

This clonotype came up many times. The chain recombines TRBV4-3 with TRBJ2-1; D uncertain. The V gene lost 6 bases and the J gene lost 6 bases, with 24 bases spanning the gap. The CDR3 length is 17 residues. From germline, CDR1 is LGHNA and CDR2 YSLEER. CDR3 DNA sequence: TGCGCCAGCAGATTCTCTCTTTCCATAAATTCCCCCAATGAGCAGTTCTTC. Translating gives CASRFSLSINSPNEQFF.

This chain connects TRBV3-1 to TRBJ1-1; D might be TRBD1 (6 bases). CDR3 length: 14 amino acids. The germline V gene encodes CDR1 LGHDT and CDR2 YNNKEL (reference sequence). Trimming pared 2 bases from V and 6 bases from J, leaving 13 bases between. CDR3 nucleotide sequence: TGTGCCAGCAGCCAACCCGGGACATTCCCTGAAGCTTTCTTT. It is translated as CASSQPGTFPEAFF.

This clonotype is medium-sized. CDR3 residues: CASSPTWPQETQYF. The CDR3 DNA follows: TGTGCCAGCAGCCCAACCTGGCCCCAAGAGACCCAGTACTTC. This chain connects TRBV7-2 to TRBJ2-5; no reliable D call. Germline CDR1 SGHTA, CDR2 FQGNSA. This CDR3 region has 14 residues. V shed 5 bases and J shed 1 base, with 11 bases lying between them.

This clonotype was seen at least ten times. The J gene is TRBJ2-1, the V gene TRBV5-4, with no clear D. CDR1 is SGHNT, CDR2 YYREEE, per germline (reference sequence). CDR3 size: 16 residues. Trimming shortened V by 0 bases and J by 3 bases, and 13 bases separated the two germline ends. The CDR3 coding sequence is TGTGCCAGCAGCTTGGCCGTAGGTAGGGTCTACAATGAGCAGTTCTTC. Protein: CASSLAVGRVYNEQFF.

This clonotype occurred many times. This chain uses TRBV11-3 with TRBJ2-7; a weak D match, TRBD1 (7 bases). Trimming pared 5 bases from V and 6 bases from J, leaving 11 bases between. CDR3 length equals 12 residues. The germline V gene has CDR1 SGHNT and CDR2 YENEEA. CDR3 nucleotides: TGTGCCAGCAGCCCTCAGGGGGGCGAGCAGTACTTC. This translates into CASSPQGGEQYF. The full variable domain, in which reference TRBV11-3 and TRBJ2-7 provide the parts outside the CDR3, is EAGVVQSPRYKIIEKKQPVAFWCNPISGHNTLYWYLQNLGQGPELLIRYENEEAVDDSQLPKDRFSAERLKGVDSTLKIQPAELGDSAVYLCASSPQGGEQYFGPGTRLTVT.

This clonotype occurred a few times. The J gene is TRBJ2-6, the V gene TRBV28, with 9 bases that match TRBD1. Per the germline V gene, CDR1 is MDHEN and CDR2 is SYDVKM. There are 13 residues in the CDR3. J lost 8 bases, V lost 6 bases, and 2 bases had no gene match. CDR3 DNA: TGTGCCAGCAGGGACAGGGGACCCAACGTCCTGACTTTC. It is translated as CASRDRGPNVLTF.

This clonotype was observed many times. The J gene is TRBJ1-2, the V gene TRBV6-1, with a possible D match to TRBD1 (5 bases). V lost 10 bases, J lost 3 bases, and 12 bases lay in between. There are 12 residues in the CDR3. Germline V gives CDR1 MNHNS, CDR2 SASEGT. The CDR3 reads CATSEGYYGYTF. CDR3 in DNA: TGTGCCACCTCGGAGGGGTACTATGGCTACACCTTC.

Concerning this clonotype itself: This clone may be a read error of a much larger clone one base away. The rearrangement links TRBV5-1 to TRBJ2-7; 7 bases are shared with TRBD2. The CDR3 contains 14 residues. Germline values: CDR1 SGHRS, CDR2 YFSETQ. Trimming at V came to 5 bases and at J to 3 bases, leaving 8 bases not matched to a gene. The CDR3 here is CASRQRDGFYEQYF. DNA for the CDR3: TGCGCCAGCAGGCAGCGGGACGGGTTCTACGAGCAGTACTTC.

This clonotype showed up many times. The chain carries TRBV20-1 and TRBJ2-2, with 9 bases matching TRBD2. Germline CDR1 is DFQATT and CDR2 is SNEGSKA (reference sequence). Losses at the gene ends were 4 bases for V and 3 bases for J; bases not matched to a gene: 18. CDR3 length equals 19 residues. CDR3 protein: CSAKMSWSGRPDDTGELFF. Here the CDR3 DNA reads TGCAGTGCTAAGATGTCGTGGAGCGGGAGGCCTGATGACACCGGGGAGCTGTTTTTT.

In this sample, this clonotype turned up a few times. This chain uses TRBV2 with TRBJ2-3; D possibly corresponds to TRBD2 (5 bases). Germline loops: CDR1 SNHLY, CDR2 FYNNEI. The CDR3 contains 10 residues. Trimming removed 10 bases at V and 10 bases at J, with 12 bases between. DNA for the CDR3: TGTGCCACATCTAGCCGAGCGCAGTATTTT. Its translation: CATSSRAQYF.

This clonotype was recorded at least ten times. The V and J genes are TRBV7-3 and TRBJ2-3; weak D call: TRBD2 (5 bases). This CDR3 region has 15 residues. The germline gives CDR1 SGHTA, CDR2 FQGTGA. Trimming cost V 2 bases and J 4 bases, with 13 bases left between them. CDR3 DNA: TGTGCCAGCAGCTTAGGGGAGCGTAGTTCAGATACGCAGTATTTT. This gives the protein CASSLGERSSDTQYF.

In DNA, the CDR3 is TGCAGTGCTAGAGATCCCAGGGGCGAAGAAAAACTGTTTTTT. Its protein is CSARDPRGEEKLFF. The V call is TRBV20-1, the J call TRBJ1-4, with D perhaps TRBD1 (6 bases). The CDR3 runs to 14 residues. V was trimmed by 0 bases and J by 8 bases, leaving 13 bases between them. Germline values: CDR1 DFQATT, CDR2 SNEGSKA (reference sequence).

At least ten counts were recorded for this clonotype. V gene TRBV6-6 combines with J gene TRBJ1-5; D ambiguous. Germline CDR1 reads MNHNY; CDR2 reads SVGAGI (reference sequence). The V gene lost 0 bases and the J gene lost 6 bases, with 6 bases spanning the gap. The CDR3 is made up of 13 amino acids. CDR3 bases: TGTGCCAGCAGTTACTCGGCAGGTCAGCCCCAGCATTTT. It encodes CASSYSAGQPQHF.

This clonotype was seen at least ten times. The gene calls are TRBV12-2 and TRBJ1-1; the D segment call TRBD1 is taken from the table without a DNA check. TRBV12-2 is labeled a pseudogene. This CDR3 is 18 amino acids long. This chain's CDR3 is CASRPRSRDSGINTEAFF. DNA of the CDR3: TGTGCAAGTCGCCCACGAAGCCGGGACAGCGGAATCAACACTGAAGCTTTCTTT.